Sequencing of this T cell receptor (beta chain) was carried out in a study of T cells in Graves' hyperthyroidism and ophthalmopathy. Study at large: Before any treatment, at initial diagnosis, peripheral blood was collected.

There were TCR beta CDR3 regions amplified from RNA transcripts. First-round RT-PCR with HTBI primers amplified the TCR CDR3 region. TCRdb called the multiplex PCR reads again in MiXCR, with one record for every CDR3 protein. The data hold 450,000 to 650,000 distinct CDR3 sequences, with around 14% observed a single time. For the diagnoses, clinical symptoms, serum thyroxine and TRAb, thyroid ultrasound and orbital computed tomography were used. The PBMCs were sourced from fresh peripheral blood (about 10 ml). This clonotype was detected ten times or more. V shed 6 bases and J 3 bases; nucleotides not matched to a gene: 8. CDR1 and CDR2 (germline): KGHSH, LQKENI. This CDR3 is 15 amino acids long.

The chain has TRBV18 and TRBJ2-7; 10 bases agree with TRBD2. This clonotype was sampled from a young woman with Graves' ophthalmopathy. The sequencing input was blood. In DNA, the CDR3 is TGTGCCAGCTCGCCTGGGACTAGCGCGAACTACGAGCAGTACTTC. Encoded protein: CASSPGTSANYEQYF.